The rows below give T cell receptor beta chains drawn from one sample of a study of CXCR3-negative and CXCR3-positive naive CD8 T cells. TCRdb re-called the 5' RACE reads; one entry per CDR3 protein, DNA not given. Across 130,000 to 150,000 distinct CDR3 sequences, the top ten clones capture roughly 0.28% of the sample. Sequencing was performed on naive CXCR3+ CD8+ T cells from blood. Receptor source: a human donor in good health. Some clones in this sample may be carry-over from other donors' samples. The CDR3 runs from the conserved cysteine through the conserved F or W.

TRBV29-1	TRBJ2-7	CSVLRLDSYEQYF
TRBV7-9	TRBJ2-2	CASRPTGTENTGELFF
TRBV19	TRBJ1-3	CASSFEGDTIYF
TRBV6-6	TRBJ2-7	CASSYVIYEQYF
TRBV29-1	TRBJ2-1	CSVEDRDTYNEQFF
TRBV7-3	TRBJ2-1	CASSVLESDYNEQFF
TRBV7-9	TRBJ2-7	CASSLGTTGAYEQYF
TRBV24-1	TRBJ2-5	CATSDLETQYF
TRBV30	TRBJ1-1	CAWSRGVTEAFF
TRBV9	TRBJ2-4	CASSPSAVAKNIQYF
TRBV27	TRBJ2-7	CASSLSVGSYEQYF
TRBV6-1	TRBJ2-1	CASSRSGGDVEQFF
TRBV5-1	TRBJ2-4	CASSATAAKNIQYF
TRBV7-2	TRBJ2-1	CASSLRGGAYNEQFF
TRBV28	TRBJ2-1	CASSLLAGGYYNEQFF
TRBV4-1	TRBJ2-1	CASSSSRTSGVQIEQFF
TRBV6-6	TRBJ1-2	CASSYEGRYGYTF
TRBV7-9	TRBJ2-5	CASSLARLSVETQYF
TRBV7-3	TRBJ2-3	CASSEGLFRTDTQYF
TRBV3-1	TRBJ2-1	CASSQDFSGVYNEQFF
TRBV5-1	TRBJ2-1	CASSLYSEDEQFF
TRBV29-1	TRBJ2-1	CSAFGLVDNEQFF
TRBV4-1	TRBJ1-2	CASSQGDRAYYGYTF